This is a list of T cell receptor beta chains from one sample in a study of blood T cells in healthy people across ages. Via MiXCR, TCRdb re-called the 5' RACE reads, giving one row per CDR3 protein. The sample lists roughly 730,000 distinct CDR3 sequences; roughly three fifths were seen once. Sequenced material: blood. Receptors were obtained from a man between 35 and 55 years old in good health. CDR3s include the opening cysteine and the closing phenylalanine or tryptophan. A D gene is named only where the DNA matches it firmly. Where a row states a size, it is once, few, many or the class of an expanded clone; other rows omit it.

size	V	D	J	DNA	CDR3
-	TRBV7-3	-	TRBJ1-1	TGTGCCAAAGGGGAGAACACTGAAGCTTTCTTT	CAKGENTEAFF
once	TRBV12-3/TRBV12-4	-	TRBJ1-2	TGTGCCAGCGGCGGGACACCTAACTATGGCTACACCTTC	CASGGTPNYGYTF
-	TRBV7-2	TRBD1	TRBJ2-1	TGTGCCAGCAGCCTGGACAGGGGCGATGAGCAGTTCTTC	CASSLDRGDEQFF
-	TRBV5-1	TRBD1	TRBJ1-1	TGCGCCAATAGCTTGGGACAGATGAACACTGAAGCTTTCTTT	CANSLGQMNTEAFF
-	TRBV9	-	TRBJ2-1	TGTGCCAGTGGAGGGGGGGCATCTACCTACAATGAGCAGTTCTTC	CASGGGASTYNEQFF
-	TRBV7-2	-	TRBJ2-5	TGTGCCAGCAGCTTAGCCCCTGGGCAGGGCCCTCAAGAGACCCAGTACTTC	CASSLAPGQGPQETQYF
-	TRBV4-3	TRBD1	TRBJ2-1	TGCGCCAGCAGCCAAGTTATGAGGACAGGGGCGTACTACAATGAGCAGTTCTTC	CASSQVMRTGAYYNEQFF
-	TRBV5-1	TRBD2	TRBJ2-1	TGCGCCGGCAGCCTGAAACTAGCGGGAGCTGATGAGCAGTTCTTC	CAGSLKLAGADEQFF
-	TRBV6-5	TRBD2	TRBJ2-5	TGTGCCAGCAGTCCTAGCGGGGGGGGGACTCAGTACTTC	CASSPSGGGTQYF
-	TRBV3-1	-	TRBJ1-1	TGTGCCAGCAGCCAAGGGAGCCGGGGAGCTTTCTTT	CASSQGSRGAFF
few	TRBV5-5	TRBD2	TRBJ2-7	TGTGCCAGCAGCCCCGGACATCTAGCGGGAGCCTACGAGCAGTACTTC	CASSPGHLAGAYEQYF
-	TRBV12-3/TRBV12-4	TRBD1	TRBJ2-5	TGTGCCAGCAGGGGAAATCGGGGACAGCAAGAGACCCAGTACTTC	CASRGNRGQQETQYF
-	TRBV6-5	-	TRBJ1-4	TGTGCCAGCAGCTTCGAAGGAAAACTGTTTTTT	CASSFEGKLFF
-	TRBV9	TRBD1	TRBJ2-7	TGTGCCAGCAGCGTGTACCCAGGGGGCACTTACGAGCAGTACTTC	CASSVYPGGTYEQYF
-	TRBV7-9	TRBD1	TRBJ1-3	TGTGCCAGCACCAAACAGGGGACCATCTCTGGAAACACCATATATTTT	CASTKQGTISGNTIYF
-	TRBV12-3/TRBV12-4	-	TRBJ2-6	TGTGCCAGCAGTTTGAGGGCCCTGGCTGGGGCCAACGTCCTGACTTTC	CASSLRALAGANVLTF
-	TRBV4-3	-	TRBJ2-1	TGCGCCAGCAGCCAAGATGCCCCACTAGCTATTACCGCAGATGAGCAGTTCTTC	CASSQDAPLAITADEQFF
-	TRBV5-1	TRBD1	TRBJ2-4	TGCGCCAGCAGCTGGGACAGCCCTCAAAACATTCAGTACTTC	CASSWDSPQNIQYF
-	TRBV4-3	TRBD2	TRBJ2-1	TGCGCCAGCAGGCAAGGCCAGACTAGCGGGAGACGACGTGAGCAGTTCTTC	CASRQGQTSGRRREQFF
few	TRBV12-3/TRBV12-4	TRBD1	TRBJ2-7	TGTGCCAGCAGCGACAGGGGGCTTTCCTACGAGCAGTACTTC	CASSDRGLSYEQYF
-	TRBV12-3/TRBV12-4	TRBD1	TRBJ1-4	TGTGCCAGCAGACCGGGACAGGGGCTCTCGGGGGAAAAACTGTTTTTT	CASRPGQGLSGEKLFF
-	TRBV12-3/TRBV12-4	TRBD1	TRBJ2-1	TGTGCCAGCAGTGGACAGGGGACTGAGCAGTTCTTC	CASSGQGTEQFF
-	TRBV3-1	TRBD2	TRBJ2-1	TGTGCCAGCAGCCAAGTGTCCGGGAGGGCGGTGGAGGGGAGCTCCTACAATGAGCAGTTCTTC	CASSQVSGRAVEGSSYNEQFF
-	TRBV21-1	-	TRBJ2-1	TGTGCCAGCAGCAAAAGGCAAGGATCTGTTGAAGAGACCCAGTTCTTC	CASSKRQGSVEETQFF
-	TRBV7-7	-	TRBJ2-5	TGTGCCAGCAGCTTAATCCTCCGACAAGAGACCCAGTACTTC	CASSLILRQETQYF
-	TRBV25-1	-	TRBJ2-7	TGTGCCAGCAGTGAAGGCTTCTACAATGAGCAGTACTTC	CASSEGFYNEQYF
-	TRBV9	TRBD2	TRBJ2-3	TGTGCCAGCAGCGTAGGGGGGAGGATCGCGGGGGACACGCAGTATTTT	CASSVGGRIAGDTQYF
-	TRBV20-1	-	TRBJ2-4	TGCAGTGCTAGAAGGGGCGGTCAAGGCATTCAGTACTTC	CSARRGGQGIQYF
once	TRBV6-4	-	TRBJ1-2	TGTGCCAGCAGTGCGACAGGCACATCGTATGGCTACACCTTC	CASSATGTSYGYTF
-	TRBV4-2	-	TRBJ2-7	TGTGCCAGCAGCCGAAATTCAGGGGCAGCCGAGCAGTACTTC	CASSRNSGAAEQYF
-	TRBV10-3	TRBD2	TRBJ2-3	TGTGCCATCGCGGCCCGGACTAGGAGAGGAACAGATACGCAGTATTTT	CAIAARTRRGTDTQYF
-	TRBV6-2/TRBV6-3	-	TRBJ2-3	TGTGCCAGCAGTTACTCGAAGGACTCCTACACAGATACGCAGTATTTT	CASSYSKDSYTDTQYF
-	TRBV20-1	-	TRBJ2-7	TGCAGTGCTAGAGATCCCCAGAAATTGTCCTACGAGCAGTACTTC	CSARDPQKLSYEQYF
-	TRBV15	-	TRBJ2-5	TGTGCCACCAGCAGAGAGCAAAACCAAGAGACCCAGTACTTC	CATSREQNQETQYF
-	TRBV4-3	-	TRBJ1-2	TGCGCCAGCAGCCAAGAAAACTCTTTTCGAGGCTACACCTTC	CASSQENSFRGYTF
-	TRBV5-6	-	TRBJ2-7	TGTGCCAGCGGCATCTCGTTCCCCACTTCTGCGAGCTCCTACAAGGAGCAGTACTTC	CASGISFPTSASSYKEQYF
-	TRBV27	-	TRBJ1-4	TGTGCCAGCAGTTTATATTGGGGAAGGCCCTCCGAAAAACTGTTTTTT	CASSLYWGRPSEKLFF
few	TRBV5-1	-	TRBJ1-4	TGCGCCAGCAGCTTGGAAGGACAGCGGGCCAGCGAAAAACTGTTTTTT	CASSLEGQRASEKLFF
-	TRBV7-9	-	TRBJ1-2	TGTGCCAGCAGCATCCCTTTGTACAACTATGGCTACACCTTC	CASSIPLYNYGYTF
-	TRBV4-2	-	TRBJ2-1	TGTGCCAGCAGCCAAGATGCTCTAACTAGGAGCTCCTACAATGAGCAGTTCTTC	CASSQDALTRSSYNEQFF
few	TRBV4-3	-	TRBJ2-1	TGCGCCAGCAGCCAAGGGAGTCTCAACTTCAATGAGCAGTTCTTC	CASSQGSLNFNEQFF
-	TRBV20-1	-	TRBJ2-7	TGCAGTGCTAGATGGCAGGGGAACTACGAGCAGTACTTC	CSARWQGNYEQYF
-	TRBV5-1	-	TRBJ2-1	TGCGCCAGCAGCTTGGATAGGGAGAATGAGCAGTTCTTC	CASSLDRENEQFF
few	TRBV6-5	-	TRBJ2-7	TGTGCCAGCAGTTCGGACAGCGCAACCTACGAGCAGTACTTC	CASSSDSATYEQYF
-	TRBV4-2	TRBD1	TRBJ2-7	TGTGCCAGCAGCCAAGATTACAGGGGGCGGGAGCAGTACTTC	CASSQDYRGREQYF
-	TRBV28	TRBD1	TRBJ1-1	TGTGCCAGCAGTTCTTCCGGGACAGGGGGCGGTGAAGCTTTCTTT	CASSSSGTGGGEAFF